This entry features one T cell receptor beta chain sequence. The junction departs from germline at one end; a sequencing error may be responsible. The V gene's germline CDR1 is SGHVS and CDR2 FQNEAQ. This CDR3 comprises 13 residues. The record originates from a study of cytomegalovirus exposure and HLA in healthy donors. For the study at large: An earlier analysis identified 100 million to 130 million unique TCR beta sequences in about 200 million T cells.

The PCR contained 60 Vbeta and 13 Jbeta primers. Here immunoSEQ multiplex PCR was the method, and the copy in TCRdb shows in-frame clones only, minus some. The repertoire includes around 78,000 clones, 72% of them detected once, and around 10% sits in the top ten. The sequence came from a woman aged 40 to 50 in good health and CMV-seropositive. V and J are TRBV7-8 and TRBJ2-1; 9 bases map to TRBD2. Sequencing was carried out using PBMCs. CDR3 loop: CASSQGLANERFF. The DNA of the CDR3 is TGTGCCAGCAGTCAGGGACTAGCCAATGAGCGGTTCTTC. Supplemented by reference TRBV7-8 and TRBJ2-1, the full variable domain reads GAGVSQSPRYKVAKRGQDVALRCDPISGHVSLFWYQQALGQGPEFLTYFQNEAQLDKSGLPSDRFFAERPEGSVSTLKIQRTQQEDSAVYLCASSQGLANERFFGPGTRLTVL.